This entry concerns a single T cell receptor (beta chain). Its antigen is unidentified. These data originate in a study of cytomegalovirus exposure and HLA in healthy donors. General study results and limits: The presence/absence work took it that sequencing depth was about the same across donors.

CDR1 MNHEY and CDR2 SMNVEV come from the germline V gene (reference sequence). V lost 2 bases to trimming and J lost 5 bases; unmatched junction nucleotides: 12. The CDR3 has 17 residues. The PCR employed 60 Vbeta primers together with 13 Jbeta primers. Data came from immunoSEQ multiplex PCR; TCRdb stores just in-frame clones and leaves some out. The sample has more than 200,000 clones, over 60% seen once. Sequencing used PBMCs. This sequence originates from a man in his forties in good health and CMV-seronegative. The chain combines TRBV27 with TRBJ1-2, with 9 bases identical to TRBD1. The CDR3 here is CASSLSPVTGGRYGYTF. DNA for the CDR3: TGTGCCAGCAGTTTAAGCCCGGTGACAGGGGGTCGGTATGGCTACACCTTC.